The source of this T cell receptor beta chain is a study of T-cell reconstitution after alpha-beta-depleted transplantation in children. Findings and caveats of the study: Several patients had high TCRbeta diversity at day 60; it came from surviving recipient T cells and thymic progenitors. T-cell numbers and diversity, one year after transplant, stemmed largely from T cells that were newly produced. Alpha-beta T cells about two months after transplant reportedly derived from several hundred expanded graft clones.

About this clonotype itself: The antigen is undetermined.

The TCRbeta library was prepared with unique molecular identifiers. TCRdb reanalysed the PCR reads using MiXCR and keeps one entry per CDR3 protein. The sample lists 250,000 to 400,000 distinct CDR3 sequences; around 25% were seen once. The germline gives CDR1 SGHNT, CDR2 YENEEA. The CDR3 extends over 16 amino acids. After removal of 5 bases from V and 2 bases from J, the junction contained 6 bases not matched to a gene. The receptor comes from a male patient younger than 18 who had a stem cell transplant for acute lymphoblastic leukemia, so the T cells may come from the graft donor. The sequencing here drew on PBMCs, mostly from graft donor cells, taken 180 days after TCRalphabeta/CD19-depleted stem cell transplant. The rearrangement links TRBV11-3 to TRBJ2-5; 12 bases fit TRBD2. CDR3 in DNA: TGTGCCAGCAGCAAATGGACTAGCGGGGCGCAAGAGACCCAGTACTTC. Its protein is CASSKWTSGAQETQYF.